The present T cell receptor (beta chain) was sequenced within a study of T cells in Graves' hyperthyroidism and ophthalmopathy. Study observations and caveats: The model anticipated ophthalmopathy a median around 6 months pre-onset. Ophthalmopathy was separated from stable hyperthyroidism by a 13 V-J model.

TCR beta CDR3 region amplification was performed from RNA transcripts. Using the HTBI primer set, a first-round RT-PCR was run on the TCR CDR3. TCRdb called the multiplex PCR reads again in MiXCR, with one record for every CDR3 protein. The data show about 720,000 distinct CDR3 sequences, with around 17% seen just once and roughly 8% held by the top ten. Trimming stripped 1 base from V and 5 bases from J, with 6 bases between. The CDR3 contains 13 residues. Germline V gives CDR1 SGHAT, CDR2 FQNNGV. This clonotype was counted only a few times. Its target is unknown. Sequenced material: blood. The chain couples TRBV11-2 to TRBJ2-1, with D hard to call. The TCR sequence derives from a young man with Graves' hyperthyroidism. The CDR3 sequence: CASSLARNNEQFF. The CDR3 nucleotides are TGTGCCAGCAGCTTAGCCAGGAACAATGAGCAGTTCTTC.